This T cell receptor beta chain was sequenced during a study of response to subunit inactivated influenza vaccine. General study points: A suggestion made by the authors is that each seasonal influenza vaccination recruits few new T cells.

Note on this clonotype: Its antigen is unidentified.

This CDR3 is 15 amino acids long. V lost 0 bases and J lost 1, with 10 bases in between. Germline values: CDR1 SGDLS, CDR2 YYNGEE. From the RT-PCR reads, TCRdb called clonotypes with MiXCR, one entry per CDR3 protein. The sample lists around 710,000 distinct CDR3 sequences, over 11% occurring once. The receptor was derived from a man in his forties or fifties who received an inactivated influenza vaccine. This sample comprised PBMCs from blood, obtained roughly 15 days before vaccination. V is TRBV9 and J is TRBJ2-5; unclear D gene. CDR3 coding DNA: TGTGCCAGCAGCGTAGGGGGTTTCGGCCAAGAGACCCAGTACTTC. It translates to CASSVGGFGQETQYF.